These 3 T cell receptor beta chains share one sample of origin, sequenced in a study of metastatic and nonmetastatic thyroid tumors. TCRdb reanalyzed the PCR reads with MiXCR. Among fewer than 30,000 clones listed, roughly 20% were seen once. Thyroid surgery had not been preceded by any treatment in any patient. Sequences were obtained from blood. These receptor sequences come from a male donor with papillary thyroid cancer or a benign thyroid nodule (not recorded which). Some clones in this sample may be carry-over from other donors' samples.

The V and J genes are TRBV4-3 and TRBJ2-7; D uncertain. There are 15 residues in the CDR3. Germline lookup yields CDR1 LGHNA and CDR2 YSLEER. The V and J ends lost 1 base and 5 bases respectively, with 15 bases between them. This chain's CDR3 is CASSQVTVVDHEQYF. CDR3 nucleotide sequence: TGCGCCAGCAGCCAAGTCACAGTGGTTGACCACGAGCAGTACTTC.

This clone was recorded at least ten times. The chain carries TRBV5-1 and TRBJ2-1, with D perhaps TRBD1 (5 bases). The CDR3 consists of 14 residues. With 2 bases removed from V and 4 bases from J, the gap between germline ends came to 10 bases. Per germline, CDR1 SGHRS and CDR2 YFSETQ. The CDR3 loop is CASSFSRVYNEQFF. The CDR3 nucleotides read TGCGCCAGCAGCTTTTCCAGGGTGTACAATGAGCAGTTCTTC.

This clone showed up many times. The chain joins TRBV30 to TRBJ2-4; TRBD1 agrees at 8 bases. This CDR3 has 14 amino acids. Germline trimming cut 4 bases from V and 6 bases from J; bases unmatched to any gene: 8. Germline CDR1 reads GTSNPN; CDR2 reads SVGIG (reference sequence). CDR3: CAWTSTGTGNIQYF. The CDR3 coding sequence is TGTGCCTGGACCTCAACCGGGACAGGAAACATTCAGTACTTC.